One sample yielded the 11 T cell receptor beta chains listed below, sequenced in a study of pediatric ulcerative colitis. TCRdb keeps only in-frame clones here, not all; method: immunoSEQ multiplex PCR. The sample shows 45,000 to 75,000 clones, 87% of them seen only once. Sequencing input: blood. These receptors were taken from a boy aged 5-17 years who was a control in a study of pediatric ulcerative colitis.

The chain joins TRBV6-4 to TRBJ2-2; D not resolved. CDR3 length: 14 amino acids. The germline V and J ends were trimmed by 3 bases and 3 bases, with 8 bases remaining between them. Germline loops: CDR1 MRHNA, CDR2 SNTAGT. CDR3 DNA sequence: TGTGCCAGCAGTGAAGGGTTGGACACCGGGGAGCTGTTTTTT. It translates to CASSEGLDTGELFF.

In this sample, this clone turned up a few times. V and J are TRBV28 and TRBJ1-4; no definite D call. The ends were cut back, 6 bases at V and 3 bases at J, with 11 bases in the middle. Germline CDR1 reads MDHEN; CDR2 reads SYDVKM. The CDR3 contains 14 residues. The CDR3 reads CASSWLGSNEKLFF. In DNA, the CDR3 is TGTGCCAGCAGCTGGTTGGGGTCTAATGAAAAACTGTTTTTT.

This chain uses TRBV5-6 with TRBJ1-2, with TRBD1 as a possible D gene (5 bases). With 4 bases removed from V and 4 bases from J, the gap between germline ends came to 17 bases. CDR1 and CDR2 from the germline V gene are SGHDT and YYEEEE. This CDR3 spans 15 amino acids. The CDR3: CASSVGPGGSYGYTF. The CDR3 DNA reads TGTGCCAGCAGCGTGGGGCCAGGAGGGAGCTATGGCTACACCTTC.

The CDR3 here is CASNSWGNQPQHF. The CDR3 nucleotides are TGTGCCAGCAACTCGTGGGGCAATCAGCCCCAGCATTTT. This chain connects TRBV28 to TRBJ1-5; D is uncertain. The CDR3 extends over 13 amino acids. V was pared by 7 bases and J by 2 bases, with 9 bases between. Germline-derived CDR1 and CDR2 are MDHEN and SYDVKM.

The chain is built from TRBV6-1 and TRBJ2-1; 7 bases are shared with TRBD1. The CDR3 has 13 amino acids. Germline CDR1 reads MNHNS; CDR2 reads SASEGT. J gave up 8 bases and V 10 bases, and 11 bases lay outside the gene matches. In nucleotides, the CDR3 is TGTGCCACCCAAGACAGGGAAAACGATGAGCAGTTCTTC. Protein product: CATQDRENDEQFF.

The gene calls are TRBV7-2 and TRBJ2-3, with a weak D call TRBD2 (6 bases). Trimming removed 1 base at V and 2 bases at J, with 13 bases between. This CDR3 contains 16 residues. Germline CDR1 is SGHTA and CDR2 is FQGNSA. CDR3 in amino acids: CASSLGPEGLTDTQYF. In DNA form, the CDR3 reads TGTGCCAGCAGCTTAGGTCCGGAGGGCCTCACAGATACGCAGTATTTT.

The rearrangement joins TRBV19 to TRBJ1-5; D remains unclear. This CDR3 spans 14 amino acids. Germline values: CDR1 LNHDA, CDR2 SQIVND (reference sequence). V lost 4 bases and J lost 1, with 8 bases in between. CDR3 sequence: CASSRGGSNQPQHF. CDR3 coding DNA: TGTGCCAGTAGTAGAGGCGGAAGCAATCAGCCCCAGCATTTT.

The CDR3 sequence is CASSRGNEAQETQYF. The CDR3 nucleotides are TGTGCCAGCAGTCGGGGAAACGAGGCTCAAGAGACCCAGTACTTC. The chain couples TRBV28 to TRBJ2-5; D perhaps matches TRBD2 (5 bases). This CDR3 is 15 amino acids long. Germline values: CDR1 MDHEN, CDR2 SYDVKM. Trimming removed 5 bases from V and 2 bases from J, with 15 bases in between.

This sequence joins TRBV28 and TRBJ1-2; maybe TRBD1 (5 bases). Germline V gene sequence: CDR1 MDHEN, CDR2 SYDVKM. The V and J ends lost 6 bases and 7 bases respectively, with 21 bases between them. The CDR3 has 15 amino acids. The CDR3 DNA reads as TGTGCCAGCAGCGATATCAGGGAAGGGAAGGCTGGCTACACCTTC. Its translation is CASSDIREGKAGYTF.

The rearrangement uses TRBV28 and TRBJ1-5; possible D gene TRBD1, 5 bases. The V end lost 6 bases, the J end lost 3 bases, and 18 bases lay between the germline ends. The germline CDR1 and CDR2 sequences are MDHEN and SYDVKM. This CDR3 contains 16 residues. The DNA of the CDR3 is TGTGCCAGCAGACCAGTCAGGGTCAACAACAATCAGCCCCAGCATTTT. This sequence encodes CASRPVRVNNNQPQHF.

The J gene is TRBJ2-5, the V gene TRBV7-2; TRBD2 matches 9 bases. This CDR3 comprises 15 residues. CDR1 is SGHTA, CDR2 FQGNSA, per germline. With V trimmed by 3 bases and J by 2 bases, 4 bases remained unmatched. CDR3 loop: CASSFLAGGQETQYF. The CDR3 coding sequence is TGTGCCAGCAGCTTTTTGGCGGGAGGGCAAGAGACCCAGTACTTC.